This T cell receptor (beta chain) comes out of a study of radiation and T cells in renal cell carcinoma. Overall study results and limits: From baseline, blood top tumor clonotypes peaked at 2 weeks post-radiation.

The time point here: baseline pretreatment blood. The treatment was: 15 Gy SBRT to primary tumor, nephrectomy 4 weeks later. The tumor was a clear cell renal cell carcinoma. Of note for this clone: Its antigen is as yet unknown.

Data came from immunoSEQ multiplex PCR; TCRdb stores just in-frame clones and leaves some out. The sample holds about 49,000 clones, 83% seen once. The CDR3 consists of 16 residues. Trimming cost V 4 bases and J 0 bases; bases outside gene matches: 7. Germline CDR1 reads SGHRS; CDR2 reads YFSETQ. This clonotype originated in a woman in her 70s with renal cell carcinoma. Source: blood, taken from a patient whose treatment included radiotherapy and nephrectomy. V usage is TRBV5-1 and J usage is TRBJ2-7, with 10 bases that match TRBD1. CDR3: CASSQGQGGSSYEQYF. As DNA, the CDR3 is TGCGCCAGCAGCCAAGGACAGGGGGGTTCCTCCTACGAGCAGTACTTC.